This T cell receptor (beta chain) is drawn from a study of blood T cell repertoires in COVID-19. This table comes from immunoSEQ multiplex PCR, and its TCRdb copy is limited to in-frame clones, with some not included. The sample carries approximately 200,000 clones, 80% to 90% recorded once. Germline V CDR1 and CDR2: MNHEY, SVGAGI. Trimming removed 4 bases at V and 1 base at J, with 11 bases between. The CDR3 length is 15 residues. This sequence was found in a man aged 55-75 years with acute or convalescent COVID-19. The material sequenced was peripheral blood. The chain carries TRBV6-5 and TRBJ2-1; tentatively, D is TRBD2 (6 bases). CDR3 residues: CASSSLGGSYNEQFF. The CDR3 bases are TGTGCCAGCAGTTCACTCGGGGGATCCTACAATGAGCAGTTCTTC.